What follows are 8 T cell receptor beta chains derived from one specimen sequenced in a study of shared clonotypes between healthy human individuals. Generated by immunoSEQ multiplex PCR, the TCRdb table keeps only in-frame clones and is missing some. The sample holds over 800,000 clones, roughly 92% seen once. The naive CD8 fraction comprised CD45RO-negative cells positively selected for CCR7 and excluded terminally differentiated effector memory CD45RA+ cells. Sequenced sample: naive CD8+ T cells sorted from blood. The receptors stem from a man aged 30 to 39 in good health.

The chain recombines TRBV4-1 with TRBJ2-7; D possibly corresponds to TRBD1 (5 bases). Looked up from germline, CDR1 is MGHRA and CDR2 is YSYEKL. The CDR3 sequence is 15 residues long. The ends were cut back, 1 base at V and 0 bases at J, with 10 bases in the middle. CDR3 sequence reads: CASSQVIQGSYEQYF. The DNA for the CDR3 is TGCGCCAGCAGCCAAGTTATCCAGGGCTCCTACGAGCAGTACTTC.

The chain is built from TRBV5-5 and TRBJ1-2; D is undetermined. Germline V lookup: CDR1 SGHKS, CDR2 YYEKEE (reference sequence). The CDR3 contains 13 residues. Trimming shortened V by 0 bases and J by 3 bases, and 6 bases separated the two germline ends. CDR3 in DNA: TGTGCCAGCAGCTTGGTAGGAGACTATGGCTACACCTTC. Translation gives CASSLVGDYGYTF.

The chain joins TRBV4-1 to TRBJ1-1, with D uncertain. CDR1 is MGHRA, CDR2 YSYEKL, per germline. This CDR3 spans 15 amino acids. Trimming pared 4 bases from V and 0 bases from J, leaving 12 bases between. The CDR3 nucleotides read TGCGCCAGCAGCCCCCTATCCCCCATGAACACTGAAGCTTTCTTT. Translating it yields CASSPLSPMNTEAFF.

The chain is built from TRBV28 and TRBJ1-2, with 7 bases aligning to TRBD1. In germline, CDR1 is MDHEN, CDR2 SYDVKM. The CDR3 sequence is 14 residues long. V lost 3 bases and J lost 7; bases outside the gene matches: 8. CDR3 amino acids: CASSFLTGVSGYTF. The CDR3 DNA reads as TGTGCCAGCAGTTTTCTTACAGGGGTTTCTGGCTACACCTTC.

The chain employs TRBV19 and TRBJ2-1, with 11 bases matching TRBD2. Trimming removed 3 bases from V and 9 bases from J; junction bases left unmatched: 13. This CDR3 has 17 residues. Germline V CDR1 and CDR2: LNHDA, SQIVND (reference sequence). This chain's CDR3 is CASSMGYGTSGSGEQFF. The DNA of the CDR3 is TGTGCCAGTAGTATGGGTTACGGAACTAGCGGGAGCGGTGAGCAGTTCTTC.

About this clone: This CDR3 is also generated by other DNA sequences in the sample. The rearrangement uses TRBV6-5 and TRBJ2-2; D is ambiguous. With 5 bases removed from V and 4 bases from J, the gap between germline ends came to 5 bases. Germline CDR1 and CDR2: MNHEY and SVGAGI. The CDR3 has 12 residues. This CDR3 is CASSPLTGELFF. The CDR3 bases are TGTGCCAGCAGTCCCCTCACCGGGGAGCTGTTTTTT.

This clone is a singleton in its sample. The chain joins TRBV27 to TRBJ2-3; either TRBD1 or TRBD2 may supply D (5 bases each). Trimming took 4 bases from V and 1 from J, leaving 15 bases between them. The CDR3 totals 16 residues. The germline V gene has CDR1 MNHEY and CDR2 SMNVEV (reference sequence). The CDR3 sequence is CASSSEGPSGTDTQYF. Here the CDR3 DNA reads TGTGCCAGCAGTTCCGAGGGGCCATCTGGCACAGATACGCAGTATTTT.

The V call is TRBV5-4, the J call TRBJ2-7, with D possibly being TRBD1 or TRBD2 (5 bases each). This CDR3 is 14 amino acids long. V was shortened by 4 bases and J by 3 bases, with 14 bases between the two germline ends. CDR1 and CDR2 (germline): SGHNT, YYREEE (reference sequence). Here the CDR3 reads CASSPRDRDYEQYF. CDR3 DNA: TGTGCCAGCAGCCCTAGGGACCGAGACTACGAGCAGTACTTC.